This TCR beta chain was identified during a study of OX40 agonist ivuxolimab in advanced cancers. Germline loops: CDR1 SGHTA, CDR2 FQGNSA. The J segment lost 0 bases and the V segment lost 5 bases, leaving 6 bases of the junction unmatched. This CDR3 has 16 amino acids. Assay: immunoSEQ multiplex PCR; the TCRdb copy retains only in-frame clones and omits some. This sample has roughly 86,000 clones, with roughly 92% found just once. The V gene is TRBV7-2, the J gene TRBJ1-2; TRBD1 matches 10 bases. The source is an adult with an advanced solid tumor such as melanoma, head and neck, liver or kidney cancer. This specimen consisted of CD4+ or CD8+ T cells sorted from blood, obtained in a trial of the OX40 agonist ivuxolimab. As DNA, the CDR3 is TGTGCCAGCAGCCTAAGACAGGGGGCCTCTAACTATGGCTACACCTTC. Protein sequence: CASSLRQGASNYGYTF.